The 15 T cell receptor beta chains listed next were all sequenced from one sample in a study of blood T cell repertoires in COVID-19. This table comes from immunoSEQ multiplex PCR, and its TCRdb copy is limited to in-frame clones, with some not included. Here the sample spans about 150,000 clones, over 60% being singletons. Sample: peripheral blood. Receptors originate from a man in his forties or fifties with acute or convalescent COVID-19.

The rearrangement joins TRBV18 to TRBJ1-5, with D possibly matching TRBD1 (5 bases). In germline, CDR1 is KGHSH, CDR2 LQKENI. CDR3 length equals 15 residues. V lost 2 bases and J lost 0, with 8 bases in between. CDR3 sequence reads: CASSPGDFSNQPQHF. CDR3 DNA: TGTGCCAGCTCACCAGGGGACTTTAGCAATCAGCCCCAGCATTTT.

The chain uses TRBV13 and TRBJ1-5; 7 bases fit TRBD1. Unmatched junction bases numbered 7, after V lost 5 bases and J lost 0 bases. The CDR3 totals 16 residues. Germline V gene lookup returns CDR1 PRHDT and CDR2 FYEKMQ (reference sequence). The CDR3, as DNA: TGTGCCAGCAGCCCACACGGGACAGATAGCAATCAGCCCCAGCATTTT. Its translation: CASSPHGTDSNQPQHF.

This chain connects TRBV6-5 to TRBJ1-4, with a weak D call TRBD1 (5 bases). Germline-derived CDR1 and CDR2 are MNHEY and SVGAGI. The CDR3 covers 13 residues. The ends were cut back, 8 bases at V and 13 bases at J, with 20 bases in the middle. The CDR3 DNA sequence: TGTGCCAGCGACGTAGCAGGGACGGGGGTACTGTTTTTT. Translation gives CASDVAGTGVLFF.

The CDR3 reads CASSLTKPGQAAYYGYTF. The CDR3 bases are TGTGCCAGCAGTCTCACCAAACCGGGACAGGCGGCGTACTATGGCTACACCTTC. The gene calls are TRBV6-6 and TRBJ1-2; 8 bases line up with TRBD1. In germline, CDR1 is MNHNY, CDR2 SVGAGI (reference sequence). The CDR3 consists of 18 residues. The trim removed 5 bases at V and 3 bases at J, leaving 17 bases unmatched.

The genes are TRBV24-1 and TRBJ1-3, with D perhaps matching TRBD1 (5 bases). Trimming left V 0 bases short and J 4 bases short, with 12 bases between. The CDR3 length is 16 residues. CDR1 is KGHDR, CDR2 SFDVKD, per germline. The CDR3 loop is CATSDLTGITGNTIYF. CDR3 nucleotide sequence: TGTGCCACCAGTGATTTGACAGGTATAACAGGAAACACCATATATTTT.

V gene TRBV3-1 (or the pseudogene TRBV3-2) combines with J gene TRBJ2-2; the D gene is possibly TRBD2 (5 bases). Germline-derived CDR1 and CDR2 are LGHDT and YNNKEL (reference sequence). The CDR3 contains 11 residues. V lost 6 bases and J lost 12, with 11 bases in between. CDR3 residues: CASSDYWQLFF. The CDR3 DNA sequence: TGTGCCAGCAGTGACTACTGGCAGCTGTTTTTT.

The chain recombines TRBV5-4 with TRBJ1-5, with 8 bases that match TRBD1. This CDR3 spans 16 amino acids. V lost 4 bases, J lost 7 bases, and 13 bases stayed unmatched. The germline CDR1 and CDR2 sequences are SGHNT and YYREEE (reference sequence). CDR3 DNA sequence: TGTGCCAGCAGCGTGGGGGGCCAGGGGGCTAGGCAGCCCCAGCATTTT. It translates to CASSVGGQGARQPQHF.

CDR3 nucleotide sequence: TGCGCCAGCAGCTTGGAATATGGCAGGGCAGAGACCCAGTACTTC. Translation: CASSLEYGRAETQYF. This chain joins TRBV5-1 and TRBJ2-5; the D gene is possibly TRBD1 (5 bases). Germline CDR1 reads SGHRS; CDR2 reads YFSETQ. This CDR3 comprises 15 residues. V gave up 0 bases and J gave up 4 bases, with 13 bases separating them.

V and J are TRBV19 and TRBJ2-3; a weak D match, TRBD2 (7 bases). Trimming stripped 7 bases from V and 1 base from J, with 18 bases between. Germline V gene lookup returns CDR1 LNHDA and CDR2 SQIVND (reference sequence). The CDR3 is 16 residues long. CDR3 sequence reads: CASTGGPGGGTDTQYF. The CDR3 DNA reads TGTGCCAGTACGGGGGGCCCCGGGGGCGGCACAGATACGCAGTATTTT.

The chain employs TRBV24-1 and TRBJ1-3; no definite D call. The V gene's germline CDR1 is KGHDR and CDR2 SFDVKD. This CDR3 is built from 16 residues. V lost 1 base, J lost 0 bases, and 9 bases lay in between. The CDR3 reads CATSDLRTHSGNTIYF. The CDR3 DNA reads TGTGCCACCAGTGATTTAAGAACACACTCTGGAAACACCATATATTTT.

This clone was seen only a few times. V is TRBV2 and J is TRBJ1-4; D unresolved. The CDR3 has 13 amino acids. CDR1 SNHLY and CDR2 FYNNEI come from the germline V gene. V was pared by 3 bases and J by 4 bases, with 6 bases between. Here the CDR3 reads CASSDWLNEKLFF. In nucleotides, the CDR3 is TGTGCCAGCAGTGACTGGCTTAATGAAAAACTGTTTTTT.

This chain joins TRBV9 and TRBJ1-2; D call uncertain. From germline, CDR1 is SGDLS and CDR2 YYNGEE. The CDR3 spans 12 residues. Trimming removed 3 bases from V and 4 bases from J, with 7 bases in between. DNA for the CDR3: TGTGCCAGCAGCGACGGTGGCTATGGCTACACCTTC. This sequence encodes CASSDGGYGYTF. Supplemented by reference TRBV9 and TRBJ1-2, the full variable domain reads DSGVTQTPKHLITATGQRVTLRCSPRSGDLSVYWYQQSLDQGLQFLIQYYNGEERAKGNILERFSAQQFPDLHSELNLSSLELGDSALYFCASSDGGYGYTFGSGTRLTVV.

The chain couples TRBV7-3 to TRBJ1-1, with 8 bases lining up with TRBD1. The CDR3 is made up of 14 amino acids. The trim removed 5 bases at V and 4 bases at J, leaving 6 bases unmatched. CDR1 is SGHTA and CDR2 is FQGTGA in the germline V gene. The chain's CDR3 is CASSPRTGGTEAFF. In DNA form, the CDR3 reads TGTGCCAGCAGCCCTCGTACAGGGGGCACTGAAGCTTTCTTT.

Notes on this clone: One junction end disagrees with the germline gene, perhaps due to a read error. The rearrangement joins TRBV25-1 to TRBJ1-4; 7 bases map to TRBD1. Germline-derived CDR1 and CDR2 are MGHDK and SYGVNS. The CDR3 totals 16 residues. Here the CDR3 DNA reads TGTGCCAGCGGTGAGGGGGCCTGGCCAACTAATGAAAAACTGTTTTTT. Its translation: CASGEGAWPTNEKLFF.

The chain couples TRBV7-8 to TRBJ1-2; a possible D gene is TRBD1 (5 bases). V lost 1 base, J lost 2 bases, and 8 bases lay in between. From germline, CDR1 is SGHVS and CDR2 FQNEAQ. The CDR3 is made up of 14 amino acids. Written as DNA, the CDR3 is TGTGCCAGCAGCTTAGGGAGGGGCAACTATGGCTACACCTTC. Residues: CASSLGRGNYGYTF. Variable domain in full (rest from reference TRBV7-8 and TRBJ1-2): GAGVSQSPRYKVAKRGQDVALRCDPISGHVSLFWYQQALGQGPEFLTYFQNEAQLDKSGLPSDRFFAERPEGSVSTLKIQRTQQEDSAVYLCASSLGRGNYGYTFGSGTRLTVV.